Below, one TCR beta chain is given with its context. Its specificity is not known. This specimen comes from a study of T cells after yellow fever vaccination. Study-level background: Preparation of the low-cell-number fractions used SMART-Seq v4 Ultra Low Input.

General study results and limits: A weaker secondary response peaked on day 5, the primary on day 15.

Looked up from germline, CDR1 is MNHNS and CDR2 is SASEGT. The V segment lost 8 bases and the J segment 4 bases; nucleotides outside the gene matches: 8. This CDR3 spans 14 amino acids. Making TCR cDNA involved 5'RACE template switching, which added UMIs and a universal primer site. TCRdb reanalysed the 5' RACE reads using MiXCR and keeps one entry per CDR3 protein. The profile shows some 320,000 distinct CDR3 sequences, 8.7% of them singletons. The sequence came from a man aged 18 to 35 who received the YFV17D yellow fever vaccine. The sample in question was PBMCs, obtained on the day of the first yellow fever vaccination. The chain employs TRBV6-1 and TRBJ2-5; TRBD2 matches 9 bases. This CDR3 reads CASRLAGIVETQYF. The CDR3 DNA reads TGTGCCAGCCGGCTAGCGGGGATCGTAGAGACCCAGTACTTC.